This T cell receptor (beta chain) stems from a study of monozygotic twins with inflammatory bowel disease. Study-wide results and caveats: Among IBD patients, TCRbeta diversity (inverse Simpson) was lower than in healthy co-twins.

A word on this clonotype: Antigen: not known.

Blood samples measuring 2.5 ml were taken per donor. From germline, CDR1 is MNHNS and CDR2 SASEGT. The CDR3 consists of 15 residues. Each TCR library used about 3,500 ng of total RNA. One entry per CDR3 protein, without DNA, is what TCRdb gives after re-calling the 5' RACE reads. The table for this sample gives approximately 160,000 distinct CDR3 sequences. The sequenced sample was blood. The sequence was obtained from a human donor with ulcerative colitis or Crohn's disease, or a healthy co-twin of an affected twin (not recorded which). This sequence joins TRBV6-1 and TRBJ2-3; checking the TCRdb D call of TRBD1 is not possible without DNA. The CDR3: CASSPIGDRPDTQYF.